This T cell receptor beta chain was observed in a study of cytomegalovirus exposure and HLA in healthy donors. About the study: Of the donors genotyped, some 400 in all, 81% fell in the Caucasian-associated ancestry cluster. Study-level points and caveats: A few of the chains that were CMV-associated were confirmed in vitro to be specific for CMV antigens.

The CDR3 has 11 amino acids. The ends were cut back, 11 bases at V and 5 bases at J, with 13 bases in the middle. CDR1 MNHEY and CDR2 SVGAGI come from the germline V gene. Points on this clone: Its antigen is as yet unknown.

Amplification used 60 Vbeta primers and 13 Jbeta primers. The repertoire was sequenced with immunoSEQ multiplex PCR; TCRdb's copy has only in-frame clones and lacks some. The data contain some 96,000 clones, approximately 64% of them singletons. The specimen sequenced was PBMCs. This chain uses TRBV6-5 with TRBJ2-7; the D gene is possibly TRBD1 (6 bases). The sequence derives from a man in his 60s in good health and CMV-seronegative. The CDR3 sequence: CAASPGDEQYF. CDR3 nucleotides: TGTGCCGCGTCTCCAGGGGACGAGCAGTACTTC.